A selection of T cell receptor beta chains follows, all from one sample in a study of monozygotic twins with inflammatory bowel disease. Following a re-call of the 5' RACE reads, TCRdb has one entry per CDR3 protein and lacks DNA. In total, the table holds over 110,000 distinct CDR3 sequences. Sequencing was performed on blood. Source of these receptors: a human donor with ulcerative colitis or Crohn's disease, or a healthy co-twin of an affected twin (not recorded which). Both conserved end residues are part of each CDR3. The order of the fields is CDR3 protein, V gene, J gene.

cdr3_aa: CASSLQGAMNTGELFF
v_call: TRBV5-1
j_call: TRBJ2-2

cdr3_aa: CSAEFIGQGAYEQYF
v_call: TRBV20-1
j_call: TRBJ2-7

cdr3_aa: CASSLGSGDREQFF
v_call: TRBV5-1
j_call: TRBJ2-1

cdr3_aa: CASKGQTTQSYNEQFF
v_call: TRBV19
j_call: TRBJ2-1

cdr3_aa: CASSERRDTVRYGPQHF
v_call: TRBV6-1
j_call: TRBJ1-5

cdr3_aa: CSVKGWEYGYTF
v_call: TRBV29-1
j_call: TRBJ1-2

cdr3_aa: CASSLAEVNGYTF
v_call: TRBV5-1
j_call: TRBJ1-2

cdr3_aa: CASSPTGDNQPQHF
v_call: TRBV7-9
j_call: TRBJ1-5

cdr3_aa: CASRRRDSTGELFF
v_call: TRBV5-4
j_call: TRBJ2-2

cdr3_aa: CASSAPPESSYNEQFF
v_call: TRBV11-1
j_call: TRBJ2-1

cdr3_aa: CASSPRGGVNEKLFF
v_call: TRBV19
j_call: TRBJ1-4

cdr3_aa: CASSLAGLLGTQYF
v_call: TRBV7-2
j_call: TRBJ2-5